The 32 T cell receptor beta chains below all came from one sample that was sequenced in a study of cytomegalovirus exposure and HLA in healthy donors. PCR amplification relied on 60 Vbeta primers (plus 13 Jbeta primers). Sequencing used immunoSEQ multiplex PCR; TCRdb keeps in-frame clones, though not all of them. The table gives about 51,000 clones; the top ten clones make up 20% to 30% of it. The sequenced sample was PBMCs. The origin of the receptors is a man in his forties in good health and CMV-seropositive.

This rearrangement joins TRBV6-1 to TRBJ2-5; weak D call: TRBD2 (5 bases). The CDR3 is 14 amino acids. Looked up from germline, CDR1 is MNHNS and CDR2 is SASEGT. The V and J ends lost 6 bases and 5 bases respectively, with 16 bases between them. The DNA of the CDR3 is TGTGCCAGCAGCTGGTCGGGAACGGGGGAGACCCAGTACTTC. The encoded protein is CASSWSGTGETQYF.

This sequence joins TRBV6-1 and TRBJ1-5, with TRBD1 identical over 9 bases. CDR3 size: 15 residues. Trimming cost V 6 bases and J 6 bases; bases outside gene matches: 9. The V gene's germline CDR1 is MNHNS and CDR2 SASEGT. The CDR3 coding sequence is TGTGCCAGCAGGACCTGGACAGGGGACAGTCAGCCCCAGCATTTT. The encoded protein is CASRTWTGDSQPQHF.

In the case of this clone: The junction and the germline gene differ at one end; a read error may be behind it. Other nucleotide sequences in the sample specify the same CDR3. This sequence joins TRBV6-5 and TRBJ2-7; no reliable D call. Germline loops: CDR1 MNHEY, CDR2 SVGAGI. The CDR3 spans 14 residues. CDR3 loop: CASSNPQIPYEQYF. As DNA, the CDR3 is TGTGCCAGCAGCAACCCACAGATCCCCTACGAGCAGTACTTT.

CDR3 sequence: CASSFSGEGQETQYF. CDR3 DNA sequence: TGTGCCAGCAGCTTTTCGGGAGAGGGGCAAGAGACCCAGTACTTC. The chain couples TRBV5-6 to TRBJ2-5; possible D gene TRBD2, 6 bases. The germline V gene encodes CDR1 SGHDT and CDR2 YYEEEE. The V and J ends lost 2 bases and 2 bases respectively, with 13 bases between them. The CDR3 totals 15 residues.

The chain employs TRBV4-1 and TRBJ1-1, with TRBD1 identical over 8 bases. With V trimmed by 1 base and J by 1 base, 2 bases remained unmatched. The CDR3 sequence is 15 residues long. Germline lookup yields CDR1 MGHRA and CDR2 YSYEKL. CDR3 bases: TGCGCCAGCAGCCAAGCGGACAGGGAGAACACTGAAGCTTTCTTT. It translates to CASSQADRENTEAFF.

Points on this clone: At one of its ends the junction is not consistent with the germline gene, which may arise from a read error. Within the sample, other DNA sequences also encode this same CDR3. This chain joins TRBV25-1 and TRBJ2-7; 9 bases agree with TRBD1. The germline V gene has CDR1 MGHDK and CDR2 SYGVNS. The length of the CDR3 is 15 residues. CDR3 DNA sequence: TGCGCCAGCAGTGGGGGGGACAGGGACCTCTACGAGCAGTACTTC. Translation: CASSGGDRDLYEQYF.

V and J are TRBV6-5 and TRBJ2-5, with no clear D. Between the trimmed V and J ends, which lost 0 bases and 5 bases, there was a span of 7 bases. This CDR3 has 13 amino acids. Per germline, CDR1 MNHEY and CDR2 SVGAGI. The CDR3 sequence is CASSYSVGETQYF. CDR3 DNA sequence: TGTGCCAGCAGTTACTCGGTCGGGGAGACCCAGTACTTC.

V usage is TRBV4-2 and J usage is TRBJ2-3, with D possibly matching TRBD2 (7 bases). This CDR3 is built from 14 residues. CDR1 is LGHNA, CDR2 YNFKEQ, per germline. Between the trimmed V and J ends, which lost 4 bases and 4 bases, there was a span of 12 bases. The CDR3 sequence is CASSPGEGSDTQYF. The CDR3 coding sequence is TGTGCCAGCAGCCCAGGGGAGGGGTCAGATACGCAGTATTTT.

V usage is TRBV18 and J usage is TRBJ2-7; D is ambiguous. Germline loops: CDR1 KGHSH, CDR2 LQKENI. The CDR3 loop spans 14 amino acids. Between the trimmed V and J ends, which lost 6 bases and 3 bases, there was a span of 15 bases. Here the CDR3 reads CASSSSFLSYEQYF. The CDR3, as DNA: TGTGCCAGCTCTTCGTCCTTCCTTAGCTACGAGCAGTACTTC.

The rearrangement joins TRBV7-6 to TRBJ2-7, with TRBD1 identical over 10 bases. J lost 5 bases, V lost 2 bases, and 9 bases had no gene match. The CDR3 is 16 amino acids. Germline CDR1 SGHVS, CDR2 FNYEAQ. CDR3 sequence: CASSLTPGTGADEQYF. CDR3 nucleotide sequence: TGTGCCAGCAGCTTAACGCCCGGGACAGGGGCAGACGAGCAGTACTTC. The variable domain in full, with the rest retrieved from reference TRBV7-6 and TRBJ2-7, is GAGVSQSPRYKVTKRGQDVALRCDPISGHVSLYWYRQALGQGPEFLTYFNYEAQQDKSGLPNDRFSAERPEGSISTLTIQRTEQRDSAMYRCASSLTPGTGADEQYFGPGTRLTVT.

CDR3 DNA: TGTGCCAGCCGTCCAACGGGGGGTTGGGGAGAGACCCAGTACTTC. As protein: CASRPTGGWGETQYF. The chain employs TRBV6-5 and TRBJ2-5; TRBD2 aligns across 7 bases. The CDR3 runs to 15 residues. The ends lost 8 bases at V and 4 bases at J; junction bases unmatched: 13. CDR1 is MNHEY, CDR2 SVGAGI, per germline.

J is TRBJ1-5 and V is TRBV6-1; no definite D call. The CDR3 runs to 15 residues. V was cut by 5 bases and J by 2 bases, with 13 bases left in between. CDR1 MNHNS and CDR2 SASEGT come from the germline V gene. CDR3 DNA: TGTGCCAGCAGTACAAAAACCGAGGGCAATCAGCCCCAGCATTTT. As protein: CASSTKTEGNQPQHF.

The rearrangement links TRBV11-2 to TRBJ1-5; D possibly corresponds to TRBD1 (5 bases). This CDR3 spans 13 amino acids. Trimming removed 6 bases at V and 3 bases at J, with 9 bases between. From germline, CDR1 is SGHAT and CDR2 FQNNGV. CDR3 region: CASSKGLNQPQHF. CDR3 sequence (DNA): TGTGCCAGCAGTAAGGGACTCAATCAGCCCCAGCATTTT.

The J gene is TRBJ2-7, the V gene TRBV7-2; tentative D call: TRBD1 (6 bases). The V gene lost 5 bases and the J gene lost 2 bases, with 13 bases spanning the gap. The length of the CDR3 is 14 residues. CDR1 and CDR2 from the germline V gene are SGHTA and FQGNSA. Here the CDR3 reads CASSLGDTPYEQYF. The CDR3, as DNA: TGTGCCAGCAGCCTGGGGGACACCCCCTACGAGCAGTACTTC.

This chain joins TRBV5-1 and TRBJ2-3; 9 bases map to TRBD2. CDR1 SGHRS and CDR2 YFSETQ come from the germline V gene. Trimming at V came to 0 bases and at J to 2 bases, leaving 7 bases not matched to a gene. The CDR3 covers 17 residues. Written as DNA, the CDR3 is TGCGCCAGCAGCTTGGGCGCCAGCGGGGGGATCACAGATACGCAGTATTTT. Encoded protein: CASSLGASGGITDTQYF. Filled out from reference TRBV5-1 and TRBJ2-3, the complete variable domain reads KAGVTQTPRYLIKTRGQQVTLSCSPISGHRSVSWYQQTPGQGLQFLFEYFSETQRNKGNFPGRFSGRQFSNSRSEMNVSTLELGDSALYLCASSLGASGGITDTQYFGPGTRLTVL.

This chain's CDR3 is CASSYQDREYEQYF. CDR3 coding DNA: TGTGCCAGCAGTTACCAGGACAGGGAATACGAGCAGTACTTC. V and J are TRBV6-5 and TRBJ2-7; 8 bases are shared with TRBD1. From germline, CDR1 is MNHEY and CDR2 SVGAGI. Trimming took 2 bases from V and 4 from J; bases not matched to a gene: 4. The CDR3 spans 14 residues.

This chain connects TRBV7-9 to TRBJ2-7, with TRBD2 matching over 8 bases. Losses at the gene ends were 2 bases for V and 2 bases for J; bases not matched to a gene: 5. The CDR3 length is 15 residues. Germline V gives CDR1 SEHNR, CDR2 FQNEAQ (reference sequence). The CDR3 DNA is TGTGCCAGCAGCTTAACGGGGGGGATGACCTACGAGCAGTACTTC. It specifies CASSLTGGMTYEQYF. Full variable domain (remainder filled in from reference TRBV7-9 and TRBJ2-7): DTGVSQNPRHKITKRGQNVTFRCDPISEHNRLYWYRQTLGQGPEFLTYFQNEAQLEKSRLLSDRFSAERPKGSFSTLEIQRTEQGDSAMYLCASSLTGGMTYEQYFGPGTRLTVT.

V usage is TRBV7-9 and J usage is TRBJ1-2; D unresolved. Per germline, CDR1 SEHNR and CDR2 FQNEAQ (reference sequence). This CDR3 is 12 amino acids long. V lost 5 bases to trimming and J lost 3 bases, with 7 bases between them. The CDR3 coding sequence is TGTGCCAGCAGCCCGCAGGACTATGGCTACACCTTC. Amino acid sequence: CASSPQDYGYTF.

The chain uses TRBV19 and TRBJ2-1; 10 nucleotides align to TRBD1. Germline V gene lookup returns CDR1 LNHDA and CDR2 SQIVND (reference sequence). CDR3 length: 15 residues. The V segment lost 6 bases and the J segment 9 bases; nucleotides outside the gene matches: 11. In DNA, the CDR3 is TGTGCCAGTAGGTGGGTCGACAGGGGGCATCTTGAGCAGTTCTTC. Translated: CASRWVDRGHLEQFF.

This chain links TRBV20-1 with TRBJ2-7; D gene unclear. V lost 1 base, J lost 4 bases, and 5 bases lay in between. Germline V gene sequence: CDR1 DFQATT, CDR2 SNEGSKA (reference sequence). The CDR3 totals 11 residues. CDR3 in DNA: TGCAGTGCTAGAGCGGGTTACGAGCAGTACTTC. Translation gives CSARAGYEQYF.

The CDR3 region is CASSAALGGANVLTF. The DNA of the CDR3 is TGTGCCAGCAGCGCCGCTCTGGGCGGGGCCAACGTCCTGACTTTC. The gene calls are TRBV7-9 and TRBJ2-6; unclear D gene. CDR1 and CDR2 (germline): SEHNR, FQNEAQ (reference sequence). V lost 5 bases and J 4 bases, leaving 12 bases between the germline ends. The CDR3 spans 15 residues.

The V gene is TRBV4-1, the J gene TRBJ2-1; TRBD1 matches 7 bases. CDR3 length equals 12 residues. J was trimmed by 9 bases and V by 5 bases; bases with no gene match: 4. Germline V gene data show CDR1 as MGHRA and CDR2 as YSYEKL. The CDR3 DNA is TGCGCCAGCAGCGTACAGGGGATTGAGCAGTTCTTC. Its protein is CASSVQGIEQFF.

This sequence joins TRBV7-8 and TRBJ2-7, with TRBD1 as a possible D gene (5 bases). Germline V CDR1 and CDR2: SGHVS, FQNEAQ. The CDR3 is 14 amino acids. V lost 6 bases and J lost 2, with 14 bases in between. DNA of the CDR3: TGTGCCAGCAGTCTAGGGGTGGGTGCCTACGAGCAGTACTTC. As protein: CASSLGVGAYEQYF.

The chain recombines TRBV9 with TRBJ2-7; 7 nucleotides match TRBD1. The junction had 13 bases not matched to a gene; V was cut back by 3 bases and J by 7 bases. The CDR3 is 15 amino acids. Germline lookup yields CDR1 SGDLS and CDR2 YYNGEE. The CDR3 DNA is TGTGCCAGCAGCGGCTACAGGGGTCGGTTGGGAGAGCAGTACTTC. Amino acid sequence: CASSGYRGRLGEQYF.

The J gene is TRBJ2-5, the V gene TRBV7-2; no reliable D call. This CDR3 is 13 amino acids long. With 5 bases removed from V and 2 bases from J, the gap between germline ends came to 9 bases. CDR1 is SGHTA, CDR2 FQGNSA, per germline. Here the CDR3 DNA reads TGTGCCAGCAGCGCGAACGGGCAAGAGACCCAGTACTTC. It translates to CASSANGQETQYF.

The chain has TRBV18 and TRBJ1-2; tentatively, D is TRBD1 (5 bases). With 2 bases removed from V and 0 bases from J, the gap between germline ends came to 16 bases. The CDR3 totals 17 residues. Germline values: CDR1 KGHSH, CDR2 LQKENI. CDR3 loop: CASSPMMGPQANYGYTF. CDR3 DNA: TGTGCCAGCTCACCAATGATGGGGCCCCAAGCTAACTATGGCTACACCTTC.

V usage is TRBV6-1 and J usage is TRBJ2-7, with 11 positions matching TRBD2. Germline CDR1 is MNHNS and CDR2 is SASEGT. The J segment lost 2 bases and the V segment lost 4 bases, leaving 4 bases of the junction unmatched. The length of the CDR3 is 15 residues. CDR3: CASSGTSGSPYEQYF. For the CDR3, the DNA is TGTGCCAGCAGTGGAACTAGCGGGAGTCCCTACGAGCAGTACTTC.

V is TRBV4-1 and J is TRBJ1-1; the D gene is possibly TRBD1 (5 bases). Germline lookup yields CDR1 MGHRA and CDR2 YSYEKL. The length of the CDR3 is 15 residues. The V end lost 0 bases, the J end lost 5 bases, and 13 bases lay between the germline ends. CDR3: CASSQEQVAGTEAFF. CDR3 DNA: TGCGCCAGCAGCCAAGAACAGGTCGCGGGAACTGAAGCTTTCTTT.

The V and J genes are TRBV27 and TRBJ2-6; D is perhaps TRBD2 (5 bases). The CDR3 extends over 18 amino acids. Germline V gives CDR1 MNHEY, CDR2 SMNVEV (reference sequence). V lost 6 bases to trimming and J lost 0 bases, with 18 bases between them. CDR3 protein: CASSPAGLFPSGANVLTF. In nucleotides, the CDR3 is TGTGCCAGCAGCCCGGCTGGACTGTTTCCCTCTGGGGCCAACGTCCTGACTTTC.

The chain is built from TRBV4-1 and TRBJ2-3; possible D gene TRBD2, 7 bases. The germline V gene has CDR1 MGHRA and CDR2 YSYEKL. Trimming took off 0 bases at V and 2 bases at J, with 12 bases between the two ends. The CDR3 consists of 16 residues. As DNA, the CDR3 is TGCGCCAGCAGCCAAGAGGGGGGGCAGGTCACAGATACGCAGTATTTT. Amino acid sequence: CASSQEGGQVTDTQYF.

The V and J genes are TRBV7-8 and TRBJ2-5, with D possibly TRBD2 on 6 matching bases. The CDR3 is 15 amino acids. V was shortened by 5 bases and J by 5 bases, with 18 bases between the two germline ends. CDR1 is SGHVS, CDR2 FQNEAQ, per germline. The DNA for the CDR3 is TGTGCCAGCAGCATAATGGGACTCCCCGGGGAGACCCAGTACTTC. Translation gives CASSIMGLPGETQYF.

The CDR3 loop is CASSQSPEVSSQPQHF. CDR3 DNA sequence: TGCGCCAGCAGTCAATCGCCTGAAGTTTCCAGTCAGCCCCAGCATTTT. The chain joins TRBV23-1 to TRBJ1-5; D not resolved. TRBV23-1 qualifies as an ORF whose function is uncertain. This CDR3 contains 16 residues. The V gene lost 0 bases and the J gene lost 6 bases, with 15 bases spanning the gap.